This T cell receptor (beta chain) was identified during a study of T cell repertoires in cytomegalovirus infection (dated by TCRdb to the late 2010s). Study-level background: Because public TCR beta signatures pointed to carriage of CMV infection together with the matching HLA type, the HLA type of each donor mattered for the analysis. Summary of the overall study and its limitations: The ex vivo response was dominated by HLA-C-restricted CMV-specific TCR beta clonotypes, which also provided the single most frequent clonotype in two of eight donors. In both this cohort and an independent cohort of 350 or so donors, the cumulative frequency of public TCR beta family members distinguished carriers of CMV infection plus the relevant HLA type.

CDR1 and CDR2 are drawn from the germline V gene: MDHEN, SYDVKM. V is pared back by 4 bases and J by 4 bases, with 17 bases lying between the germline termini. Including cysteine and valine, the CDR3 has 15 amino acids. Only CDR3 DNA remains: 45 bases, in frame from the first base. The reads were generated on an Illumina HiSeq 1500. TCRdb applied fastp at Q25 and MiXCR to the public reads, then kept only in-frame beta chains. Identical CDR3 proteins give one entry, which carries the most common genes and DNA. This sample has roughly 640,000 distinct CDR3 sequences in its table, and about 24% of those were observed once. The ten top clones hold roughly 8% of the sample. This clonotype was recorded at least ten times. Its recognized antigen is unknown. Base qualities are not at hand, and no much larger clone is one base apart.

The sequence joins TRBV28 to TRBJ2-7; TRBD1 might be the D gene, on 6 matching bases. The specimen was CD8+ T cells from PBMCs. The sequence was obtained from a human donor in good health (CMV status not recorded). Some clones in this sample may be carry-over from other donors' samples. CDR3 protein: CASSSPPQGLYEQYV. The DNA sequence is given as TGTGCCAGCAGTTCCCCCCCCCAGGGGCTTTACGAGCAGTACGTC.